These 14 T cell receptor beta chains originate from one sample sequenced in a study of blood T cell repertoires in COVID-19. The protocol was immunoSEQ multiplex PCR, while the TCRdb copy is restricted to in-frame clones and leaves out a portion. The table lists about 170,000 clones, around three quarters of them singletons. The sequenced sample was peripheral blood. The origin of the receptors is a man between 60 and 70 years old with acute or convalescent COVID-19.

This clone came up once. V gene TRBV6-5 combines with J gene TRBJ2-7, with D possibly matching TRBD2 (6 bases). Trimming left V 5 bases short and J 2 bases short, with 16 bases between. Germline CDR1 is MNHEY and CDR2 is SVGAGI. CDR3 size: 15 residues. The CDR3 spells CASSLGLPKTYEQYF. CDR3 in DNA: TGTGCCAGCAGTCTGGGACTCCCGAAGACCTACGAGCAGTACTTC.

The chain carries TRBV29-1 and TRBJ2-6; D is unresolved. Trimming took 7 bases from V and 0 from J, leaving 7 bases between them. Germline values: CDR1 SQVTM, CDR2 ANQGSEA. The length of the CDR3 is 13 residues. This CDR3 is CSAVFSGANVLTF. For the CDR3, the DNA is TGCAGCGCCGTCTTCTCTGGGGCCAACGTCCTGACTTTC.

The chain couples TRBV5-1 to TRBJ1-1; D not resolved. V shed 1 base and J shed 1 base, with 5 bases lying between them. There are 13 residues in the CDR3. The germline V gene encodes CDR1 SGHRS and CDR2 YFSETQ. The CDR3 sequence: CASSLQSNTEAFF. CDR3 DNA: TGCGCCAGCAGCTTGCAGTCGAACACTGAAGCTTTCTTT. Filled out from reference TRBV5-1 and TRBJ1-1, the complete variable domain reads KAGVTQTPRYLIKTRGQQVTLSCSPISGHRSVSWYQQTPGQGLQFLFEYFSETQRNKGNFPGRFSGRQFSNSRSEMNVSTLELGDSALYLCASSLQSNTEAFFGQGTRLTVV.

The chain employs TRBV7-4 and TRBJ1-2, with TRBD1 as a possible D gene (5 bases). This CDR3 comprises 13 residues. Germline V CDR1 and CDR2: SGHVT, SQSDAQ. Deletions cut 6 bases from V and 8 bases from J, with 16 bases between. The chain's CDR3 is CASRPTVEGGYTF. For the CDR3, the DNA is TGTGCCAGCAGACCGACAGTGGAGGGGGGCTACACCTTC.

J is TRBJ1-4 and V is TRBV4-3; D perhaps matches TRBD1 (5 bases). The CDR3 runs 17 residues. Germline V lookup: CDR1 LGHNA, CDR2 YSLEER. The V end was cut by 4 bases, the J end by 7 bases, with 22 bases between. CDR3 sequence: CASSPGSGGALSEKLFF. The DNA of the CDR3 is TGCGCCAGCAGCCCCGGGAGCGGCGGGGCCTTAAGTGAAAAACTGTTTTTT.

V usage is TRBV30 and J usage is TRBJ2-5; TRBD2 aligns across 10 bases. CDR3 length: 15 amino acids. V trimming: 2 bases; J trimming: 1 base; junction bases outside the gene matches: 4. Per germline, CDR1 GTSNPN and CDR2 SVGIG (reference sequence). The CDR3 loop is CAWSLAGGRQETQYF. For the CDR3, the DNA is TGTGCCTGGAGTTTAGCGGGGGGTCGCCAAGAGACCCAGTACTTC.

V is TRBV28 and J is TRBJ1-3; TRBD1 might be the D (6 bases). Germline CDR1 is MDHEN and CDR2 is SYDVKM. This CDR3 has 16 residues. V gave up 4 bases and J gave up 8 bases, with 21 bases separating them. The CDR3, as DNA: TGTGCCAGCAGTTCTCCCCAGGGGAAGTTGAGGGACACCATATATTTT. Translated: CASSSPQGKLRDTIYF. Full variable domain (outside the CDR3, taken from reference TRBV28 and TRBJ1-3): DVKVTQSSRYLVKRTGEKVFLECVQDMDHENMFWYRQDPGLGLRLIYFSYDVKMKEKGDIPEGYSVSREKKERFSLILESASTNQTSMYLCASSSPQGKLRDTIYFGEGSWLTVV.

This chain joins TRBV29-1 and TRBJ1-2; D possibly corresponds to TRBD1 (5 bases). Germline CDR1 SQVTM, CDR2 ANQGSEA. V was shortened by 0 bases and J by 3 bases, with 14 bases between the two germline ends. The CDR3 is made up of 15 amino acids. CDR3: CSVEEEDSPDYGYTF. The CDR3 DNA reads TGCAGCGTTGAAGAGGAAGACAGTCCGGACTATGGCTACACCTTC. The variable domain in full, with the rest retrieved from reference TRBV29-1 and TRBJ1-2, is SAVISQKPSRDICQRGTSLTIQCQVDSQVTMMFWYRQQPGQSLTLIATANQGSEATYESGFVIDKFPISRPNLTFSTLTVSNMSPEDSSIYLCSVEEEDSPDYGYTFGSGTRLTVV.

J is TRBJ1-4 and V is TRBV7-7, with D unclear. Trimming pared 4 bases from V and 0 bases from J, leaving 18 bases between. Germline CDR1 reads SSHAT; CDR2 reads FNYEAQ (reference sequence). This CDR3 is built from 18 residues. The CDR3 nucleotides read TGTGCCAGCAGCTCCATCGATACTTTCTGTGCAACTAATGAAAAACTGTTTTTT. Its translation: CASSSIDTFCATNEKLFF.

J is TRBJ1-1 and V is TRBV30, with D perhaps TRBD1 (5 bases). V dropped 3 bases and J dropped 5 bases, with 10 bases sitting between them. The germline V gene has CDR1 GTSNPN and CDR2 SVGIG (reference sequence). The CDR3 is 12 residues long. DNA for the CDR3: TGTGCCTGGAGCAGGGTAGGGACTGAAGCTTTCTTT. It specifies CAWSRVGTEAFF.

The V gene is TRBV5-1, the J gene TRBJ1-2; 7 bases match TRBD1. The length of the CDR3 is 14 residues. The germline V gene has CDR1 SGHRS and CDR2 YFSETQ. Trimming cost V 4 bases and J 5 bases; bases outside gene matches: 8. CDR3 in DNA: TGCGCCAGCAGCCATGCCGGGACAGAGTATGGCTACACCTTC. Its protein product is CASSHAGTEYGYTF.

The count of this clone is one. The gene calls are TRBV2 and TRBJ2-7; 8 positions agree with TRBD1. CDR3 length: 13 residues. Germline CDR1 SNHLY, CDR2 FYNNEI. After removal of 4 bases from V and 3 bases from J, the junction contained 2 bases not matched to a gene. CDR3 residues: CASSGQGNYEQYF. The CDR3 DNA reads as TGTGCCAGCAGTGGACAGGGGAACTACGAGCAGTACTTC.

This clone was seen just once. This chain links TRBV7-9 with TRBJ1-2; 8 nucleotides line up with TRBD1. The CDR3 covers 17 residues. V was pared by 2 bases and J by 4 bases, with 12 bases of the junction left unmatched. Looked up from germline, CDR1 is SEHNR and CDR2 is FQNEAQ (reference sequence). CDR3 sequence reads: CASSLRDRGSRGYGYTF. In DNA form, the CDR3 reads TGTGCCAGCAGCTTACGAGACAGGGGATCTCGGGGCTATGGCTACACCTTC.

The rearrangement uses TRBV24-1 and TRBJ2-1; tentatively, D is TRBD2 (6 bases). This CDR3 has 16 amino acids. Germline CDR1 reads KGHDR; CDR2 reads SFDVKD. V dropped 4 bases and J dropped 4 bases, with 16 bases sitting between them. The CDR3 loop is CATSDPTGRIYNEQFF. The CDR3 coding sequence is TGTGCCACCAGTGACCCGACCGGGAGAATATACAATGAGCAGTTCTTC.